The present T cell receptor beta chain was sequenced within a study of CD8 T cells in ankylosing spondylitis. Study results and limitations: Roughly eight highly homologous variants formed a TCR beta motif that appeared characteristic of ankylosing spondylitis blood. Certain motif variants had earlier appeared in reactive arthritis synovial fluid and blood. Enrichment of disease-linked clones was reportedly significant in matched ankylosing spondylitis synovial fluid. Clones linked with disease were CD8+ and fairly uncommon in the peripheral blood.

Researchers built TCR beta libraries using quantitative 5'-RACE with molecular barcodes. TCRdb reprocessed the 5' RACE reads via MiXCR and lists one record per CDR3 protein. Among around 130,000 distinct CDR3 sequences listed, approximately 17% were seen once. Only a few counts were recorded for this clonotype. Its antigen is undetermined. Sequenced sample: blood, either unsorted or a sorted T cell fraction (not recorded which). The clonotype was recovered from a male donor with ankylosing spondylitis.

The CDR3: CATSRTSGPQHF. CDR3 sequence (DNA): TGTGCCACCAGCAGGACAAGCGGGCCCCAGCATTTT. The V and J genes are TRBV15 and TRBJ1-5; D is ambiguous. The V gene lost 3 bases and the J gene lost 9 bases, with 9 bases spanning the gap. The CDR3 length is 12 residues. Germline CDR1 LNHNV, CDR2 YYDKDF (reference sequence).